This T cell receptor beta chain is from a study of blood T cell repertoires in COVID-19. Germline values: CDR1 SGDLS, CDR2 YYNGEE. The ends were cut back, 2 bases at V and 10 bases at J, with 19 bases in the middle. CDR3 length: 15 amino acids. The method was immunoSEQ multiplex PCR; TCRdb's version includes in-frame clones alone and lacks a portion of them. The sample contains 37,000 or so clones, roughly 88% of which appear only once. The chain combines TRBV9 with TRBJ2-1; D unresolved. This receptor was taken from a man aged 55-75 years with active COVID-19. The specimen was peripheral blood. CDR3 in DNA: TGTGCCAGCAGCGTTTTGAGTAGCTCGGGTTTCGAGCAGTTCTTC. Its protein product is CASSVLSSSGFEQFF.